This T cell receptor (beta chain) originates from a study of cytotoxic CD8 clonotypes in ibrutinib-treated CLL. Study information: The patients, under 13 relapsed/refractory and under 16 treatment-naive, included about 18 who were IGHV unmutated. Study results and limitations: Circulating CD8+ T-cell counts were tracked by baseline clonality, which exceeded that of age-matched healthy donors. Public clonotypes were uncommon and contracted or stayed stable on treatment.

With sequencing, the targeted depth ranged from 1 in 200,000 to 1 in 1 million T cells. TCRdb's copy holds only in-frame clones and misses some; the assay was immunoSEQ multiplex PCR. This table holds around 300,000 clones, 80% found once. This clone showed up just a few times. What it recognizes is unknown. The CDR3 totals 16 residues. Germline trimming cut 1 base from V and 1 base from J; bases unmatched to any gene: 3. Germline loops: CDR1 LNHNV, CDR2 YYDKDF (reference sequence). The specimen comprised PBMCs, sampled before ibrutinib treatment. This rearrangement joins TRBV15 to TRBJ1-5; 8 nucleotides agree with TRBD1. This TCR came from a human donor with chronic lymphocytic leukemia. The CDR3 DNA is TGTGCCACCAGCAGAGCAGGGGGCACGAGCAATCAGCCCCAGCATTTT. This translates into CATSRAGGTSNQPQHF.